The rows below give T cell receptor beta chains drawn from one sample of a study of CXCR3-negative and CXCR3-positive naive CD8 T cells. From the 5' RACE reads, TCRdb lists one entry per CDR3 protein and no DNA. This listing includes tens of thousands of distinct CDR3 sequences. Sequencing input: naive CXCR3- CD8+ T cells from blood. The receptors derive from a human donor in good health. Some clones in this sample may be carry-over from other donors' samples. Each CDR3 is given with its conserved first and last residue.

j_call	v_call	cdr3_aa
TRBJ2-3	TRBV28	CASSFGDRRTDTQYF
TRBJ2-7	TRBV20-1	CSAPGTSYEQYF
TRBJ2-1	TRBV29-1	CSVEGVFSYNEQFF
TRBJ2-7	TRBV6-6	CASRPPSGSGIYEQYF
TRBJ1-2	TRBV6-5	CASSPSPEEGLLYGYTF
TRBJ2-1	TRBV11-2	CASSLAPSGSDEQFF
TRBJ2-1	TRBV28	CASENDDYNEQFF
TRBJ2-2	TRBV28	CASSSLGGRTGELFF
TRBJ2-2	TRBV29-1	CSVPGLAANTGELFF
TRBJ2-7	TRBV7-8	CASSPRGGDSYEQYF
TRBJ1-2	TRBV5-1	CASSARTGQDGYTF
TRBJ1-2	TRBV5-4	CASSLAADAGAFLYGYTF
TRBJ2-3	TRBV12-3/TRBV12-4	CASSFFRVQDTQYF
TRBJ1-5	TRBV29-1	CSVDGGRNQPQHF
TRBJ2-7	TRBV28	CASSFPLGNEQYF
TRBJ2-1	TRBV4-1	CASSQDYPVGLAFVEQFF
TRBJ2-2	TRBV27	CASSSGAPGLAGELFF
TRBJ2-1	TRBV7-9	CASTLGRGIYNEQFF
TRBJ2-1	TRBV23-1	CASTQGNCNEQFF
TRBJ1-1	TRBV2	CASEGGAAEAFF
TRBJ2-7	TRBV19	CASSLGTGYSYEQYF
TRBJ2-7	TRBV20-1	CSARRSGSYEQYF
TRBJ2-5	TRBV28	CASNGLQETQYF
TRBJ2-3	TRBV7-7	CASTLRVTDTQYF
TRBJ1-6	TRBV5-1	CASSLRYRDNNSPLHF
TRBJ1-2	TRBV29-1	CSVEDERPTNYGYTF
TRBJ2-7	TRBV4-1	CASSQSVGIGGSYEQYF
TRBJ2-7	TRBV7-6	CASSPQGGPDSYEQYF
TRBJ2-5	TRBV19	CASSIDLRDPQETQYF
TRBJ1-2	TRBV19	CASTDRSGRGAYGYTF
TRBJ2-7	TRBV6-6	CASQTGTYEQYF
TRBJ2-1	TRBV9	CASSVDPGLAGGQDEQFF
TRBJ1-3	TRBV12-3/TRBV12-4	CASSILTVSGNTIYF
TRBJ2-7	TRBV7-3	CASSLTQGSYEQYF
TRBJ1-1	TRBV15	CATSNWREINTEAFF
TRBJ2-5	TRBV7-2	CASSFWDRKETQYF
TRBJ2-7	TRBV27	CASSSGTGGYEQYF
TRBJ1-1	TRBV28	CASSFQIPLMTARGLTEAFF
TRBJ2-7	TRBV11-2	CASSFRPTYEQYF
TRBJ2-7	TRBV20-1	CSAEGEDSSYEQYF
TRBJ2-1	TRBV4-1	CASSQAFPGRGNEQFF